This passage covers 26 T cell receptor beta chains from one sample sequenced in a study of blood T cell repertoires in COVID-19. Sequencing was performed with immunoSEQ multiplex PCR; in TCRdb, only in-frame clones are kept and a portion is missing. This sample carries about 160,000 clones, 70% to 85% of them seen once, and the ten largest clones take about 20%. The sequenced material came from peripheral blood. These receptors originate from a woman at least 80 years old with acute or convalescent COVID-19.

V gene TRBV9 combines with J gene TRBJ2-1; D possibly corresponds to TRBD1 (7 bases). CDR3 length: 15 amino acids. From germline, CDR1 is SGDLS and CDR2 YYNGEE. V was clipped by 3 bases and J by 2 bases, with 12 bases between them. The CDR3 sequence is CASSAQGGAYNEQFF. For the CDR3, the DNA is TGTGCCAGCAGCGCCCAGGGGGGTGCCTACAATGAGCAGTTCTTC.

This clone was found once. For the CDR3, the DNA is TGTGCCAGCAGTTACGTGAGCGGGACCACAGATACGCAGTATTTT. Its translation is CASSYVSGTTDTQYF. The chain recombines TRBV3-1 (or the pseudogene TRBV3-2) with TRBJ2-3, with 7 bases lining up with TRBD2. The CDR3 spans 15 residues. V dropped 6 bases and J dropped 2; count of bases not matched to a gene: 8. Germline lookup yields CDR1 LGHDT and CDR2 YNNKEL (reference sequence).

V gene TRBV10-3 combines with J gene TRBJ2-2; D remains ambiguous. The germline V and J ends were trimmed by 3 bases and 1 base, with 6 bases remaining between them. Germline V CDR1 and CDR2: ENHRY, SYGVKD. The CDR3 contains 14 residues. The CDR3 nucleotides read TGTGCCATCAGTGAAGGCGGGAACACCGGGGAGCTGTTTTTT. Translating gives CAISEGGNTGELFF.

The rearrangement uses TRBV21-1 and TRBJ2-7; the DNA was not compared with TRBD2, the D call given in the table. TRBV21-1 is classified as a pseudogene. The CDR3 loop spans 17 amino acids. CDR3 sequence reads: CASSKAGSENRSYEQYF. In nucleotides, the CDR3 is TGTGCCAGCAGCAAAGCCGGGTCAGAGAACCGATCCTACGAGCAGTACTTC.

This clone appeared a single time. The V gene is TRBV19, the J gene TRBJ2-7; D may be TRBD1 (5 bases). Germline V gives CDR1 LNHDA, CDR2 SQIVND (reference sequence). CDR3 length: 13 amino acids. Between the trimmed V and J ends, which lost 10 bases and 3 bases, there was a span of 16 bases. CDR3 region: CATSQGAGYEQYF. The CDR3 nucleotides are TGTGCCACCTCCCAAGGGGCAGGCTACGAGCAGTACTTC.

J is TRBJ1-2 and V is TRBV4-1, with 8 bases matching TRBD1. In germline, CDR1 is MGHRA, CDR2 YSYEKL. V dropped 4 bases and J dropped 4; count of bases not matched to a gene: 8. The CDR3 spans 15 residues. The CDR3 loop reads CASSPNQGAGYGYTF. The CDR3 DNA is TGCGCCAGCAGCCCCAATCAGGGGGCGGGCTATGGCTACACCTTC.

V gene TRBV30 combines with J gene TRBJ1-1, with a tentative D call TRBD1 (5 bases). Trimming removed 2 bases at V and 6 bases at J, with 13 bases between. The V gene's germline CDR1 is GTSNPN and CDR2 SVGIG (reference sequence). This CDR3 comprises 13 residues. CDR3 sequence reads: CAWSWNLGAEAFF. In DNA, the CDR3 is TGTGCCTGGAGTTGGAACCTAGGGGCTGAAGCTTTCTTT. Looking up the rest from reference TRBV30 and TRBJ1-1 gives the full variable domain: SQTIHQWPATLVQPVGSPLSLECTVEGTSNPNLYWYRQAAGRGLQLLFYSVGIGQISSEVPQNLSASRPQDRQFILSSKKLLLSDSGFYLCAWSWNLGAEAFFGQGTRLTVV.

This clone showed up just a few times. This sequence joins TRBV29-1 and TRBJ1-1, with D uncertain. Between the trimmed V and J ends, which lost 4 bases and 0 bases, there was a span of 18 bases. The CDR3 has 16 residues. Germline V gene sequence: CDR1 SQVTM, CDR2 ANQGSEA. CDR3 region: CSVAGGRGGMNTEAFF. In DNA form, the CDR3 reads TGCAGCGTTGCCGGAGGGCGCGGAGGTATGAACACTGAAGCTTTCTTT.

The chain recombines TRBV30 with TRBJ1-6; D not resolved. Between the trimmed V and J ends, which lost 2 bases and 9 bases, there was a span of 20 bases. CDR3 length: 16 residues. Germline V gives CDR1 GTSNPN, CDR2 SVGIG (reference sequence). CDR3 residues: CAWSPLSGLAGSPLHF. DNA for the CDR3: TGTGCCTGGAGTCCCCTATCGGGCCTCGCGGGTTCACCCCTCCACTTT. The whole variable domain, filled in from reference TRBV30 and TRBJ1-6, reads SQTIHQWPATLVQPVGSPLSLECTVEGTSNPNLYWYRQAAGRGLQLLFYSVGIGQISSEVPQNLSASRPQDRQFILSSKKLLLSDSGFYLCAWSPLSGLAGSPLHFGNGTRLTVT.

This clone has just a few counts. The chain joins TRBV19 to TRBJ1-6; 9 bases agree with TRBD1. Germline CDR1 LNHDA, CDR2 SQIVND (reference sequence). Trimming at V came to 3 bases and at J to 7 bases, leaving 4 bases not matched to a gene. The CDR3 spans 15 residues. CDR3 DNA: TGTGCCAGTAGTATTTGGACAGGGGTGAATTCACCCCTCCACTTT. Its protein product is CASSIWTGVNSPLHF.

This clone showed up just once. The V call is TRBV5-4, the J call TRBJ1-4; D gene unclear. The CDR3 runs to 16 residues. The germline gives CDR1 SGHNT, CDR2 YYREEE (reference sequence). Trimming removed 4 bases at V and 0 bases at J, with 13 bases between. The CDR3 DNA is TGTGCCAGCAGCCTGGGCCAGGTTGCAACTAATGAAAAACTGTTTTTT. This translates into CASSLGQVATNEKLFF.

V gene TRBV6-4 combines with J gene TRBJ2-3; TRBD2 agrees at 14 bases. The germline gives CDR1 MRHNA, CDR2 SNTAGT. With V trimmed by 6 bases and J by 1 base, 12 bases remained unmatched. The CDR3 loop spans 19 amino acids. The chain's CDR3 is CASSQNYRTSGRRTDTQYF. The DNA of the CDR3 is TGTGCCAGCAGCCAAAATTATAGGACTAGCGGGAGGCGCACAGATACGCAGTATTTT.

The chain combines TRBV29-1 with TRBJ2-1; D is perhaps TRBD2 (5 bases). The germline V and J ends were trimmed by 3 bases and 7 bases, with 13 bases remaining between them. Germline loops: CDR1 SQVTM, CDR2 ANQGSEA. This CDR3 region has 13 residues. This chain's CDR3 is CSVDPGSMNEQFF. The CDR3 coding sequence is TGCAGCGTTGACCCGGGGTCCATGAATGAGCAGTTCTTC.

In its sample, this clone was seen once. This rearrangement joins TRBV2 to TRBJ2-7, with 9 positions matching TRBD1. V was clipped by 6 bases and J by 4 bases; unmatched bases: 4. CDR1 and CDR2 (germline): SNHLY, FYNNEI. This CDR3 has 13 amino acids. CDR3: CASRGTGNYEQYF. The CDR3 coding sequence is TGTGCCAGCAGAGGGACAGGGAATTACGAGCAGTACTTC.

This clone came up once. The rearrangement uses TRBV10-2 and TRBJ1-2; no clear D gene. The CDR3 is 14 amino acids. Trimming left V 7 bases short and J 7 bases short, with 19 bases between. Germline assignment: CDR1 WSHSY and CDR2 SAAADI. CDR3 DNA: TGCGCCAGCAAAACAGAGTCGGGGTCGAGTGGCTACACCTTC. It yields the protein CASKTESGSSGYTF.

The V gene is TRBV30, the J gene TRBJ2-2; the D gene is possibly TRBD2 (6 bases). Germline lookup yields CDR1 GTSNPN and CDR2 SVGIG (reference sequence). Trimming stripped 3 bases from V and 6 bases from J, with 17 bases between. The CDR3 has 15 residues. The CDR3 DNA reads as TGTGCCTGGAGCTGGGGGTCCGGGGAGGCCGGGGAGCTGTTTTTT. Its translation: CAWSWGSGEAGELFF.

The V call is TRBV19, the J call TRBJ1-2; 9 nucleotides line up with TRBD1. The CDR3 has 16 residues. CDR1 LNHDA and CDR2 SQIVND come from the germline V gene (reference sequence). V dropped 3 bases and J dropped 7; count of bases not matched to a gene: 12. CDR3 in DNA: TGTGCCAGTAGTATGGGAACGACAGGGGGAGGACGTGGCTACACCTTC. It yields the protein CASSMGTTGGGRGYTF.

The chain links TRBV21-1 to TRBJ1-1. TRBV21-1 is recorded as a pseudogene. This CDR3 has 13 residues. The CDR3, as DNA: TGTGCCAGCAGCAATAGTGAGGACACTGAAGCTTTCTTT. Encoded protein: CASSNSEDTEAFF.

V and J are TRBV2 and TRBJ1-2; a weak D match, TRBD1 (6 bases). The CDR3 is 14 amino acids. Germline CDR1 and CDR2: SNHLY and FYNNEI. V shed 2 bases and J shed 8 bases, with 15 bases lying between them. CDR3 sequence: CASSELQGSRGYTF. The CDR3 nucleotides are TGTGCCAGCAGTGAACTCCAGGGGAGCAGGGGCTACACCTTC.

The chain recombines TRBV6-5 with TRBJ2-2, with D possibly TRBD2 on 6 matching bases. V lost 7 bases, J lost 7 bases, and 13 bases lay in between. Germline V gene lookup returns CDR1 MNHEY and CDR2 SVGAGI. The CDR3 loop spans 13 amino acids. The CDR3 DNA is TGTGCCAGCACCGGAGGGGACGGCGGGGAGCTGTTTTTT. Encoded protein: CASTGGDGGELFF.

This clone has just one count. This chain uses TRBV6-5 with TRBJ2-1, with unresolved D. V lost 0 bases and J 6 bases, leaving 9 bases between the germline ends. Germline CDR1 reads MNHEY; CDR2 reads SVGAGI. The CDR3 extends over 14 amino acids. The CDR3 DNA follows: TGTGCCAGCAGTTACTCGATCGAGGTCAATGAGCAGTTCTTC. Translation: CASSYSIEVNEQFF.

The gene calls are TRBV11-3 and TRBJ2-2, with TRBD2 matching over 11 bases. Trimming took 5 bases from V and 8 from J; bases not matched to a gene: 16. The CDR3 covers 18 residues. Germline V gives CDR1 SGHNT, CDR2 YENEEA. CDR3 in amino acids: CASSIESGTSGPLGELFF. The DNA of the CDR3 is TGTGCCAGCAGCATTGAATCCGGGACTAGCGGTCCTCTAGGGGAGCTGTTTTTT.

The CDR3 sequence is CASSNRLAGGAEQFF. The CDR3 DNA follows: TGCGCCAGCAGCAACCGACTAGCGGGAGGGGCTGAGCAGTTCTTC. The V call is TRBV4-1, the J call TRBJ2-1; 14 nucleotides line up with TRBD2. V shed 5 bases, J shed 9 bases, and the junction held 6 bases outside the gene matches. The CDR3 covers 15 residues. CDR1 MGHRA and CDR2 YSYEKL come from the germline V gene.

The gene calls are TRBV29-1 and TRBJ1-2, with 7 bases lining up with TRBD1. J was trimmed by 4 bases and V by 4 bases; bases with no gene match: 3. There are 12 residues in the CDR3. Germline V gene sequence: CDR1 SQVTM, CDR2 ANQGSEA. This CDR3 is CSVGGQFYGYTF. In DNA form, the CDR3 reads TGCAGCGTTGGGGGACAGTTCTATGGCTACACCTTC. Variable domain in full (rest from reference TRBV29-1 and TRBJ1-2): SAVISQKPSRDICQRGTSLTIQCQVDSQVTMMFWYRQQPGQSLTLIATANQGSEATYESGFVIDKFPISRPNLTFSTLTVSNMSPEDSSIYLCSVGGQFYGYTFGSGTRLTVV.

The CDR3 DNA reads as TGTGCCAGCACACTGGACAGAGATACGCAGTATTTT. Translation: CASTLDRDTQYF. V and J are TRBV5-6 and TRBJ2-3; D perhaps matches TRBD1 (6 bases). Trimming pared 6 bases from V and 5 bases from J, leaving 10 bases between. CDR3 length: 12 residues. Germline loops: CDR1 SGHDT, CDR2 YYEEEE.

This chain joins TRBV6-5 and TRBJ1-2, with D perhaps matching TRBD1 (5 bases). The CDR3 sequence is 16 residues long. In germline, CDR1 is MNHEY, CDR2 SVGAGI. Trimming left V 2 bases short and J 0 bases short, with 13 bases between. The CDR3 here is CASSYGRTTSNYGYTF. CDR3 in DNA: TGTGCCAGCAGTTACGGCAGGACAACTTCTAACTATGGCTACACCTTC.